Following are 25 T cell receptor beta chains from one sample sequenced in a study of response to subunit inactivated influenza vaccine. TCRdb independently ran MiXCR on the RT-PCR reads; one entry per CDR3 protein. The sample holds about 650,000 distinct CDR3 sequences; less than 15% are singletons and the top ten take 6% to 9.5%. Sequenced here: PBMCs from blood, sampled less than 15 days before vaccination. The receptors were gathered from a man aged 50-60 years who received an inactivated influenza vaccine.

This clonotype was recorded a few times. The genes are TRBV4-3 and TRBJ1-6, with 10 bases matching TRBD1. V gave up 0 bases and J gave up 10 bases; unmatched junction bases: 3. There are 15 residues in the CDR3. CDR1 and CDR2 from the germline V gene are LGHNA and YSLEER. In nucleotides, the CDR3 is TGCGCCAGCAGCCAAGACGGACAGGGGGGATCACCCCTCCACTTT. Translation: CASSQDGQGGSPLHF.

Of note for this clonotype: This may come from a read error, since a much larger clone is one base off. The CDR3 DNA reads TGCGTCAGCAGCTTGGAAGGGGCCGGGAGGACTGAAGCTTTCTTT. This sequence encodes CVSSLEGAGRTEAFF. The rearrangement joins TRBV5-1 to TRBJ1-1, with a possible D match to TRBD1 (5 bases). Germline V gene sequence: CDR1 SGHRS, CDR2 YFSETQ. This CDR3 is built from 15 residues.

V gene TRBV11-2 combines with J gene TRBJ1-1; D might be TRBD1 (5 bases). CDR1 and CDR2 (germline): SGHAT, FQNNGV. V was clipped by 1 base and J by 5 bases, with 14 bases between them. CDR3 size: 15 residues. In DNA form, the CDR3 reads TGTGCCAGCAGCTTAGGGACACAGGCTTGGACTGAAGCTTTCTTT. Protein product: CASSLGTQAWTEAFF.

V usage is TRBV24-1 and J usage is TRBJ2-3; unclear D gene. The CDR3 has 14 residues. V shed 7 bases and J shed 2 bases, with 12 bases lying between them. The germline V gene encodes CDR1 KGHDR and CDR2 SFDVKD. CDR3: CATSDAWATDTQYF. Written as DNA, the CDR3 is TGTGCCACCAGCGATGCTTGGGCCACAGATACGCAGTATTTT.

V gene TRBV7-2 combines with J gene TRBJ2-7, with D perhaps being TRBD1 or TRBD2 (5 bases each). Germline V CDR1 and CDR2: SGHTA, FQGNSA. This CDR3 has 13 residues. Between the trimmed V and J ends, which lost 4 bases and 5 bases, there was a span of 12 bases. The DNA of the CDR3 is TGTGCCAGCAGCTCCCGGGACCACAACGAGCAGTACTTC. It yields the protein CASSSRDHNEQYF.

The chain recombines TRBV3-1 with TRBJ2-2, with D tentatively TRBD2 (6 bases). The CDR3 consists of 15 residues. Germline V gene lookup returns CDR1 LGHDT and CDR2 YNNKEL (reference sequence). Trimming shortened V by 2 bases and J by 5 bases, and 12 bases separated the two germline ends. The CDR3 nucleotides are TGTGCCAGCAGCCAACGGACGGGAGTTACCGGGGAGCTGTTTTTT. Translating gives CASSQRTGVTGELFF. The full variable domain, with the rest looked up from reference TRBV3-1 and TRBJ2-2, is DTAVSQTPKYLVTQMGNDKSIKCEQNLGHDTMYWYKQDSKKFLKIMFSYNNKELIINETVPNRFSPKSPDKAHLNLHINSLELGDSAVYFCASSQRTGVTGELFFGEGSRLTVL.

The rearrangement links TRBV11-2 to TRBJ2-1; 15 positions match TRBD2. The germline V gene encodes CDR1 SGHAT and CDR2 FQNNGV. The CDR3 sequence is 16 residues long. The J segment lost 10 bases and the V segment lost 4 bases, leaving 8 bases of the junction unmatched. The CDR3 DNA follows: TGTGCCAGCAGCTCCCGGACTAGCGGGGGGGGAGTCGAGCAGTTCTTC. Translating it yields CASSSRTSGGGVEQFF.

This clonotype was detected only a few times. The chain uses TRBV7-2 and TRBJ2-4, with TRBD2 identical over 15 bases. CDR1 and CDR2 (germline): SGHTA, FQGNSA. V shed 5 bases, J shed 6 bases, and the junction held 2 bases outside the gene matches. The CDR3 totals 15 residues. DNA of the CDR3: TGTGCCAGCAGCCCGGGACTAGCGGGGGGAAACATTCAGTACTTC. Translating gives CASSPGLAGGNIQYF.

In its sample, this clonotype was seen many times. The rearrangement joins TRBV7-9 to TRBJ2-1, with 9 bases matching TRBD1. Trimming at V came to 6 bases and at J to 5 bases, leaving 14 bases not matched to a gene. Germline V CDR1 and CDR2: SEHNR, FQNEAQ (reference sequence). The CDR3 runs to 17 residues. CDR3 bases: TGTGCCAGCAGTATCACTTCGGGACAGGGATCCAACAATGAGCAGTTCTTC. Translating gives CASSITSGQGSNNEQFF.

This clonotype was counted a few times. The gene calls are TRBV18 and TRBJ2-7, with a tentative D call TRBD1 (6 bases). The CDR3 has 13 amino acids. The V and J ends lost 5 bases and 6 bases respectively, with 14 bases between them. Germline V CDR1 and CDR2: KGHSH, LQKENI. The CDR3 sequence is CASSSGQSAEQYF. In nucleotides, the CDR3 is TGTGCCAGCTCATCTGGACAGTCGGCCGAGCAGTACTTC.

The chain uses TRBV5-1 and TRBJ1-3, with D possibly being TRBD1 (5 bases). The CDR3 totals 17 residues. The germline CDR1 and CDR2 sequences are SGHRS and YFSETQ. V was trimmed by 2 bases and J by 0 bases, leaving 15 bases between them. The CDR3 region has the DNA TGCGCCAGCAGCTTAGATGCCCCCGGGGCCTCTGGAAACACCATATATTTT. Its protein product is CASSLDAPGASGNTIYF.

This clonotype was counted only a few times. The CDR3 DNA sequence: TGCAGTGCTAGTGTGCGTACCCGAACTAGCACAGATACGCAGTATTTT. Its protein is CSASVRTRTSTDTQYF. The chain has TRBV20-1 and TRBJ2-3, with D uncertain. This CDR3 contains 16 residues. The germline V gene has CDR1 DFQATT and CDR2 SNEGSKA (reference sequence). Trimming pared 3 bases from V and 0 bases from J, leaving 16 bases between.

The chain couples TRBV6-2 or TRBV6-3 to TRBJ2-5; maybe TRBD1 (5 bases). The V end was cut by 4 bases, the J end by 7 bases, with 16 bases between. Germline assignment: CDR1 MNHEY and CDR2 SVGEGT. This CDR3 contains 14 residues. The CDR3 DNA follows: TGTGCCAGCAGTTCTCGGCAGGGTCGAGGGACCCAGTACTTC. Protein product: CASSSRQGRGTQYF.

This clonotype was seen ten or more times. The rearrangement joins TRBV7-2 to TRBJ2-5; 8 bases agree with TRBD2. The CDR3 covers 13 residues. Germline V CDR1 and CDR2: SGHTA, FQGNSA. With V trimmed by 5 bases and J by 5 bases, 4 bases remained unmatched. Written as DNA, the CDR3 is TGTGCCAGCAGCATGGGACTAGTGGAGACCCAGTACTTC. It specifies CASSMGLVETQYF.

CDR3 in amino acids: CASSVTSGRTDTQYF. CDR3 in DNA: TGTGCCAGCAGCGTTACTAGCGGGAGGACAGATACGCAGTATTTT. The chain joins TRBV9 to TRBJ2-3, with TRBD2 matching over 12 bases. The CDR3 has 15 residues. Germline V gives CDR1 SGDLS, CDR2 YYNGEE. The V and J ends lost 2 bases and 3 bases, in that order; junction bases with no gene match: 1.

The J gene is TRBJ1-6, the V gene TRBV10-3; TRBD1 agrees at 7 bases. CDR1 is ENHRY and CDR2 is SYGVKD in the germline V gene. Unmatched junction bases numbered 6, after V lost 5 bases and J lost 11 bases. The CDR3 covers 13 residues. CDR3 residues: CAISTGAGPPLHF. In DNA form, the CDR3 reads TGTGCCATCAGTACAGGGGCAGGGCCACCCCTCCACTTT.

Only a few counts were recorded for this clonotype. V gene TRBV27 combines with J gene TRBJ1-2; 9 bases are shared with TRBD1. This CDR3 has 13 amino acids. Germline V gene lookup returns CDR1 MNHEY and CDR2 SMNVEV (reference sequence). The V gene end was trimmed by 6 bases and the J gene end by 7 bases; junction bases not matched to a gene: 6. CDR3 bases: TGTGCCAGCAGCCAGGGACAGGGTAGTGGCTACACCTTC. The encoded protein is CASSQGQGSGYTF.

The J gene is TRBJ2-1, the V gene TRBV20-1, with 7 bases matching TRBD2. Per germline, CDR1 DFQATT and CDR2 SNEGSKA (reference sequence). The CDR3 sequence is 13 residues long. Trimming cost V 3 bases and J 4 bases; bases outside gene matches: 3. The CDR3 here is CSASWGGYNEQFF. The CDR3 DNA reads as TGCAGTGCTAGCTGGGGGGGGTACAATGAGCAGTTCTTC.

The chain recombines TRBV12-3 or TRBV12-4 with TRBJ2-2; 9 bases align to TRBD2. CDR3 length: 16 amino acids. The trim removed 3 bases at V and 6 bases at J, leaving 8 bases unmatched. The CDR3 DNA reads TGTGCCAGCAGTTTTGAGCGGGGGGCTCGACCCGGGGAGCTGTTTTTT. Translated, it gives CASSFERGARPGELFF.

The chain carries TRBV10-3 and TRBJ1-1, with unresolved D. Looked up from germline, CDR1 is ENHRY and CDR2 is SYGVKD. Trimming shortened V by 8 bases and J by 1 base, and 8 bases separated the two germline ends. The CDR3 contains 12 residues. The CDR3 sequence: CAILNQNTEAFF. The CDR3 nucleotides read TGTGCCATCTTGAACCAGAACACTGAAGCTTTCTTT.

This clonotype was seen only a few times. This chain joins TRBV5-1 and TRBJ2-7; a weak D match, TRBD1 (6 bases). The CDR3 has 14 residues. V was shortened by 4 bases and J by 3 bases, with 14 bases between the two germline ends. Looked up from germline, CDR1 is SGHRS and CDR2 is YFSETQ. The CDR3 is CASSPPGELYEQYF. The CDR3 region has the DNA TGCGCCAGCAGCCCTCCAGGGGAGCTCTACGAGCAGTACTTC.

This chain connects TRBV15 to TRBJ2-7; 7 bases are shared with TRBD2. Per germline, CDR1 LNHNV and CDR2 YYDKDF (reference sequence). V shed 1 base, J shed 3 bases, and the junction held 6 bases outside the gene matches. The CDR3 covers 15 residues. CDR3 loop: CATSRGGSLDYEQYF. Here the CDR3 DNA reads TGTGCCACCAGCAGAGGCGGGAGTCTCGACTACGAGCAGTACTTC.

This clonotype was seen repeatedly, ten times or more. The gene calls are TRBV10-3 and TRBJ2-5, with unresolved D. Germline-derived CDR1 and CDR2 are ENHRY and SYGVKD. This CDR3 is built from 13 residues. V lost 5 bases to trimming and J lost 2 bases, with 9 bases between them. The CDR3 DNA follows: TGTGCCATCAGTCAGGCGGTACAAGAGACCCAGTACTTC. Translated, it gives CAISQAVQETQYF.

CDR3 loop: CASSQLGGPNNEQFF. CDR3 DNA: TGTGCCAGCAGTCAGCTCGGCGGGCCGAACAATGAGCAGTTCTTC. The chain employs TRBV6-5 and TRBJ2-1; possible D gene TRBD2, 5 bases. This CDR3 has 15 amino acids. CDR1 and CDR2 from the germline V gene are MNHEY and SVGAGI. V was trimmed by 5 bases and J by 5 bases, leaving 16 bases between them.

The gene calls are TRBV29-1 and TRBJ2-7; D is ambiguous. CDR3 length equals 12 residues. The germline CDR1 and CDR2 sequences are SQVTM and ANQGSEA. The V end lost 3 bases, the J end lost 6 bases, and 12 bases lay between the germline ends. CDR3 loop: CSVDGVLGEQYF. CDR3 nucleotide sequence: TGCAGCGTTGATGGGGTTTTGGGCGAGCAGTACTTC.